This is a list of T cell receptor beta chains from one sample in a study of CXCR3-negative and CXCR3-positive naive CD8 T cells. TCRdb re-called the 5' RACE reads and gives one entry per CDR3 protein, without DNA. Recorded for this sample: roughly 5,400 distinct CDR3 sequences. Sequencing used naive CXCR3+ CD8+ T cells from blood. The receptors were gathered from a human donor in good health. Some clones in this sample may be carry-over from other donors' samples. The CDR3 runs from the conserved cysteine through the conserved F or W. Size is omitted from some rows. Given values are once, few, many or a class for expanded clones.

CDR3 protein	J gene	clone size	V gene
CASGLDRDSYGYTF	TRBJ1-2	medium-sized	TRBV12-5
CSVSLNTEAFF	TRBJ1-1	.	TRBV29-1
CSVEVYNEQFF	TRBJ2-1	.	TRBV29-1
CSAMGPGVNSPLHF	TRBJ1-6	medium-sized	TRBV20-1
CASRGQGEDYYEQYF	TRBJ2-7	.	TRBV5-1
CASSSPGDYGYTF	TRBJ1-2	large	TRBV12-3/TRBV12-4
CASSPGTGQENTEAFF	TRBJ1-1	.	TRBV7-6
CAISERDGTSGMQETQYF	TRBJ2-5	medium-sized	TRBV10-3
CASSFPPGQGSGNTEAFF	TRBJ1-1	.	TRBV12-3/TRBV12-4
CASSFGYGYNEQFF	TRBJ2-1	medium-sized	TRBV7-3
CSVELTDRYGYTF	TRBJ1-2	.	TRBV29-1
CASSPLDRGLYEQYF	TRBJ2-7	medium-sized	TRBV18
CSVELRTGTEAFF	TRBJ1-1	.	TRBV29-1
CSAVFSNQPQHF	TRBJ1-5	medium-sized	TRBV29-1
CSARKPTESLETQYF	TRBJ2-5	.	TRBV20-1
CASSSSTGSDGELFF	TRBJ2-2	medium-sized	TRBV7-9
CASSSPGTGRKTDTQYF	TRBJ2-3	.	TRBV7-3
CASSLSGGGTPSYNEQFF	TRBJ2-1	medium-sized	TRBV7-9
CSILTGGYGYTF	TRBJ1-2	medium-sized	TRBV29-1
CSVEQGVGTGELFF	TRBJ2-2	.	TRBV29-1
CASSFWTPSRFNTGELFF	TRBJ2-2	.	TRBV6-5
CSVDGLTLNEQFF	TRBJ2-1	.	TRBV29-1
CASSETYRENKETQYF	TRBJ2-5	medium-sized	TRBV10-2
CAGGIETAGNSPLHF	TRBJ1-6	.	TRBV6-6
CSVRGGSSGNTIYF	TRBJ1-3	.	TRBV29-1
CASSPPMENIQYF	TRBJ2-4	.	TRBV7-9
CARTQDNQPQHF	TRBJ1-5	.	TRBV21-1
CSVEDSTLYGYTF	TRBJ1-2	.	TRBV29-1
CSAPGGPLISNYGYTF	TRBJ1-2	medium-sized	TRBV29-1
CSAAPTSGRDNEQFF	TRBJ2-1	.	TRBV29-1
CASSETRLAGGTDTQYF	TRBJ2-3	.	TRBV9
CASSLTVWEQFF	TRBJ2-1	medium-sized	TRBV28
CASSLVGSNTEAFF	TRBJ1-1	.	TRBV4-1
CASSLYPANEQFF	TRBJ2-1	.	TRBV7-3
CASSQDAPVLAGASYEQYF	TRBJ2-7	medium-sized	TRBV3-1
CASSKGVSQETQYF	TRBJ2-5	medium-sized	TRBV27
CASSQGGSEAFF	TRBJ1-1	medium-sized	TRBV14
CSVEPPAGGPVDTQYF	TRBJ2-3	.	TRBV29-1
CASSPTADTQYF	TRBJ2-3	.	TRBV4-1
CSVTSGEILSSYNEQFF	TRBJ2-1	.	TRBV29-1
CASSRRTGAFSGETQYF	TRBJ2-5	medium-sized	TRBV12-3/TRBV12-4